Presented here are 11 T cell receptor beta chains from one specimen sequenced in a study of T cells in Graves' hyperthyroidism and ophthalmopathy. Using RNA transcripts as the source, TCR beta CDR3 regions were amplified. Researchers ran a first-round RT-PCR on the TCR CDR3 using the HTBI primer set. MiXCR, run by TCRdb on the multiplex PCR reads, gives a single entry per CDR3 protein. This table has about 500,000 distinct CDR3 sequences, over 35% appearing once. The sample comprised peripheral blood or thyroid tissue (not recorded which). The receptors derive from an adult woman with Graves' disease, either hyperthyroidism or ophthalmopathy (not recorded which).

Points on this clonotype: The junction departs from germline at one end; a sequencing error may be responsible. The chain couples TRBV20-1 to TRBJ1-4; 8 bases line up with TRBD1. Germline loops: CDR1 DFQATT, CDR2 SNEGSKA (reference sequence). This CDR3 has 12 residues. The CDR3 nucleotides are TGTGGAATTCGGACAGGGACTGAAAAACTGTTTTTT. As protein: CGIRTGTEKLFF.

This clonotype was recorded a few times. The chain carries TRBV10-3 and TRBJ1-1; maybe TRBD1 (5 bases). Germline V lookup: CDR1 ENHRY, CDR2 SYGVKD. Trimming cost V 6 bases and J 1 base, with 12 bases left between them. The CDR3 totals 14 residues. The CDR3 nucleotides read TGTGCCATCAGCACATCAGGGCAGAACACTGAAGCTTTCTTT. Translated, it gives CAISTSGQNTEAFF.

The chain carries TRBV29-1 and TRBJ1-3; the D is unclear. Germline values: CDR1 SQVTM, CDR2 ANQGSEA. The ends were cut back, 1 base at V and 0 bases at J, with 7 bases in the middle. This CDR3 spans 14 amino acids. As DNA, the CDR3 is TGCAGCGTTGAAGGGCAGAGCTCTGGAAACACCATATATTTT. Translated, it gives CSVEGQSSGNTIYF.

This rearrangement joins TRBV7-2 to TRBJ2-5; D possibly matches TRBD1 or TRBD2 (5 bases each). Per the germline V gene, CDR1 is SGHTA and CDR2 is FQGNSA. V was cut by 3 bases and J by 7 bases, with 21 bases left in between. The CDR3 is made up of 16 amino acids. The CDR3 DNA reads TGTGCCAGCAGCTTGATGGCAGGGTGGGGTGAGGGGACCCAGTACTTC. Translating gives CASSLMAGWGEGTQYF. The complete variable domain, with remaining parts taken from reference TRBV7-2 and TRBJ2-5, reads GAGVSQSPSNKVTEKGKDVELRCDPISGHTALYWYRQSLGQGLEFLIYFQGNSAPDKSGLPSDRFSAERTGGSVSTLTIQRTQQEDSAVYLCASSLMAGWGEGTQYFGPGTRLLVL.

Here the CDR3 DNA reads TGCGCCAGCAGCTTATGGCCAATTACCGGGGAGCTGTTTTTT. As protein: CASSLWPITGELFF. The chain carries TRBV5-1 and TRBJ2-2; D gene ambiguous. Trimming shortened V by 2 bases and J by 5 bases, and 10 bases separated the two germline ends. The germline V gene encodes CDR1 SGHRS and CDR2 YFSETQ. This CDR3 contains 14 residues.

This rearrangement joins TRBV29-1 to TRBJ1-5, with D uncertain. Trimming removed 4 bases at V and 7 bases at J, with 14 bases between. This CDR3 contains 13 residues. The germline V gene has CDR1 SQVTM and CDR2 ANQGSEA. CDR3 sequence reads: CSVVPPGGQPQHF. The CDR3 DNA is TGCAGCGTTGTACCCCCCGGAGGACAGCCCCAGCATTTT.

This chain uses TRBV5-1 with TRBJ1-1; the D gene is possibly TRBD1 (6 bases). From germline, CDR1 is SGHRS and CDR2 YFSETQ. This CDR3 comprises 19 residues. The V end was cut by 3 bases, the J end by 1 base, with 25 bases between. The CDR3 nucleotides are TGCGCCAGCAGCTCGAAGATAACAGGGCTTCTGAGCCAGAACACTGAAGCTTTCTTT. It encodes CASSSKITGLLSQNTEAFF.

The rearrangement uses TRBV20-1 and TRBJ1-6; no reliable D call. V lost 5 bases and J 8 bases, leaving 16 bases between the germline ends. CDR1 and CDR2 from the germline V gene are DFQATT and SNEGSKA (reference sequence). The CDR3 is 14 amino acids. The chain's CDR3 is CSAAPRLADSPLHF. The CDR3 DNA is TGCAGTGCTGCGCCGAGGCTGGCGGATTCACCCCTCCACTTT.

The chain joins TRBV20-1 to TRBJ1-2, with D possibly matching TRBD1 (5 bases). Germline lookup yields CDR1 DFQATT and CDR2 SNEGSKA (reference sequence). The CDR3 is made up of 13 amino acids. Trimming removed 3 bases from V and 3 bases from J, with 11 bases in between. For the CDR3, the DNA is TGCAGTGCTAGTGCAGGGACCTACTATGGCTACACCTTC. Protein sequence: CSASAGTYYGYTF.

J is TRBJ1-5 and V is TRBV12-3 or TRBV12-4; 8 nucleotides line up with TRBD1. The CDR3 runs 13 residues. The junction had 9 bases not matched to a gene; V was cut back by 6 bases and J by 11 bases. CDR3 loop: CASSSRGPETQHF. DNA for the CDR3: TGTGCCAGCAGCTCCAGGGGGCCGGAGACCCAGCATTTT.

This clonotype was seen a few times. CDR3 nucleotide sequence: TGTGCCAGCAGTATGACCCGAGGGGCTAATGAAAAACTGTTTTTT. Translating it yields CASSMTRGANEKLFF. The V call is TRBV6-1, the J call TRBJ1-4, with D maybe TRBD1 (5 bases). Trimming took off 5 bases at V and 3 bases at J, with 13 bases between the two ends. CDR1 MNHNS and CDR2 SASEGT come from the germline V gene. The CDR3 runs 15 residues.